Listed below are T cell receptor beta chains from one sample, sequenced in a study of T cell responses to AZD1222 COVID-19 vaccine. Using immunoSEQ multiplex PCR, the repertoire was profiled, and TCRdb retains in-frame clones only, with some absent. The sample records over 100,000 clones, approximately 90% being singletons. The material sequenced was peripheral blood, taken on day 0 of AZD1222 vaccination. These receptors were obtained from an adult in good health. The CDR3 runs from the conserved cysteine through the conserved F or W. A D gene is named only where the DNA matches it firmly. For some rows the clone size is stated as once, few or many, or as a class when expanded; others skip it.

D	J	V	size	CDR3	DNA
-	TRBJ2-2	TRBV6-5	-	CASSPGTGELFF	TGTGCCAGCAGCCCCGGGACCGGGGAGCTGTTTTTT
-	TRBJ2-7	TRBV19	few	CASSWSGGPFSYEQYF	TGTGCCAGTAGTTGGTCGGGGGGCCCCTTCTCCTACGAGCAGTACTTC
TRBD2	TRBJ2-1	TRBV19	-	CASTPGRDGFEQFF	TGTGCCAGTACCCCCGGGAGGGATGGGTTTGAGCAGTTCTTC
-	TRBJ1-5	TRBV19	-	CASSPGQLNQPQHF	TGTGCCAGTAGTCCCGGACAGCTCAATCAGCCCCAGCATTTT
TRBD2	TRBJ2-7	TRBV6-1	-	CASSEASGGQYEQYF	TGTGCCAGCAGTGAGGCTAGCGGGGGGCAATACGAGCAGTACTTC
-	TRBJ2-1	TRBV7-2	-	CASSLAGAPNEFF	TGTGCCAGCAGCTTAGCAGGGGCCCCCAACGAGTTCTTC
TRBD2	TRBJ2-2	TRBV30	many	CAWTSGGAHTGELFF	TGTGCCTGGACTAGCGGGGGGGCCCACACCGGGGAGCTGTTTTTT
-	TRBJ2-5	TRBV5-1	once	CASSLGTAGSQETQYF	TGCGCCAGCAGCCTCGGAACCGCCGGGAGCCAAGAGACCCAGTACTTC
TRBD2	TRBJ2-7	TRBV11-2	-	CASSLDRASGGEQYF	TGTGCCAGCAGCTTAGATCGGGCTAGCGGGGGCGAGCAGTACTTC
-	TRBJ2-3	TRBV3-1/TRBV3-2	once	CASSQDGGPYRDTQYF	TGTGCCAGCAGCCAAGATGGCGGCCCGTACAGAGATACGCAGTATTTT
-	TRBJ1-2	TRBV15	-	CATSRDRLPGYGYTF	TGTGCCACCAGCAGAGATCGGCTCCCAGGGTATGGCTACACCTTC
-	TRBJ2-7	TRBV10-3	-	CAIRTKLDVYYEQYF	TGTGCCATCAGGACGAAATTGGACGTCTACTACGAGCAGTACTTC
-	TRBJ1-2	TRBV4-3	few	CASSRETGNYGYTF	TGCGCCAGCAGCCGAGAGACCGGGAACTATGGCTACACCTTC
TRBD1	TRBJ2-7	TRBV2	-	CASSVLQGTYEQYF	TGTGCCAGCAGTGTGCTACAGGGGACCTACGAGCAGTACTTC
-	TRBJ1-6	TRBV6-5	few	CASYDTGTQSSPLHF	TGTGCCAGCTATGATACCGGGACGCAGTCCTCACCCCTCCACTTT
TRBD1	TRBJ2-1	TRBV15	-	CATSRGPGTGGHEQFF	TGTGCCACCAGCAGAGGCCCCGGGACAGGGGGCCATGAGCAGTTCTTC
-	TRBJ2-2	TRBV9	-	CASSVATGELFF	TGTGCCAGCAGCGTAGCCACCGGGGAGCTGTTTTTT
-	TRBJ2-3	TRBV4-3	-	CASSQVPGPQYF	TGCGCCAGCAGCCAAGTTCCCGGGCCGCAGTATTTT
TRBD2	TRBJ2-1	TRBV19	-	CASSGLATYNEQFF	TGTGCCAGTAGTGGACTAGCGACCTACAATGAGCAGTTCTTC
-	TRBJ2-5	TRBV7-2	-	CASSLVQGETQYF	TGTGCCAGCAGCTTAGTCCAGGGGGAGACCCAGTACTTC
-	TRBJ2-2	TRBV5-1	-	CASSLSGGELFF	TGCGCCAGCAGCTTGAGTGGCGGGGAGCTGTTTTTT
-	TRBJ1-1	TRBV6-5	-	CASSRGGAEAFF	TGTGCCAGCAGTCGCGGGGGGGCTGAAGCTTTCTTT
TRBD1	TRBJ2-7	TRBV4-1	once	CASSQGSVRGFSEQYF	TGCGCCAGCAGCCAAGGATCGGTCAGGGGGTTCTCCGAGCAGTACTTC
-	TRBJ1-6	TRBV6-4	-	CASRGSSYNSPLHF	TGTGCCAGCAGGGGTAGCTCCTATAATTCACCCCTCCACTTT
TRBD2	TRBJ2-3	TRBV5-4	-	CASSLDQSGGPGTDTQYF	TGTGCCAGCAGCTTGGACCAGAGCGGGGGGCCGGGCACAGATACGCAGTATTTT
TRBD1	TRBJ1-6	TRBV7-8	-	CASSPPGQGIPLHF	TGTGCCAGCAGTCCTCCGGGACAGGGTATACCCCTCCACTTT
-	TRBJ1-4	TRBV3-1/TRBV3-2	-	CASSPLPGGKLFF	TGTGCCAGCAGCCCTCTGCCCGGGGGTAAACTGTTTTTT
TRBD2	TRBJ2-2	TRBV5-1	-	CASSPLGGGLSSGELFF	TGCGCCAGCAGCCCCCTGGGGGGGGGTCTTTCTTCCGGGGAGCTGTTTTTT
-	TRBJ1-4	TRBV7-8	-	CASSLLAGNREKLFF	TGTGCCAGCAGCTTATTGGCGGGGAATCGCGAAAAACTGTTTTTT
TRBD1	TRBJ1-2	TRBV9	-	CASSVTMDRAYGYTF	TGTGCCAGCAGCGTAACGATGGACAGGGCCTATGGCTACACCTTC